Presented here are 10 T cell receptor beta chains from one specimen sequenced in a study of shared clonotypes between healthy human individuals. TCRdb keeps only in-frame clones here, not all; method: immunoSEQ multiplex PCR. This sample yields hundreds of thousands of clones, of which approximately 96% are seen a single time; approximately 0.12% belongs to the top ten. The naive CD8 fraction comprised CD45RO-negative cells positively selected for CCR7 and excluded terminally differentiated effector memory CD45RA+ cells. The source material was naive CD8+ T cells sorted from blood. The receptors originated from a woman aged 25 to 39 in good health.

The gene calls are TRBV5-5 and TRBJ1-5; D gene ambiguous. V was shortened by 1 base and J by 6 bases, with 8 bases between the two germline ends. Germline-derived CDR1 and CDR2 are SGHKS and YYEKEE (reference sequence). This CDR3 has 13 amino acids. As DNA, the CDR3 is TGTGCCAGCAGCTTGCTCGTAGGTCAGCCCCAGCATTTT. The encoded protein is CASSLLVGQPQHF.

The rearrangement uses TRBV4-1 and TRBJ1-3, with 8 bases fitting TRBD1. The germline V gene encodes CDR1 MGHRA and CDR2 YSYEKL. V dropped 0 bases and J dropped 4; count of bases not matched to a gene: 5. This CDR3 is 16 amino acids long. This CDR3 reads CASSQDPNRGGNTIYF. CDR3 DNA sequence: TGCGCCAGCAGCCAAGATCCTAACAGGGGGGGAAACACCATATATTTT.

This chain connects TRBV5-4 to TRBJ2-7, with a tentative D call TRBD1 (5 bases). Trimming took 6 bases from V and 3 from J, leaving 25 bases between them. This CDR3 spans 17 amino acids. Germline loops: CDR1 SGHNT, CDR2 YYREEE (reference sequence). The CDR3 reads CASIPPGVRTLDYEQYF. The CDR3 DNA sequence: TGTGCCAGCATTCCCCCTGGGGTCCGGACATTGGACTACGAGCAGTACTTC. The entire variable domain, with the rest obtained from reference TRBV5-4 and TRBJ2-7, is as follows: ETGVTQSPTHLIKTRGQQVTLRCSSQSGHNTVSWYQQALGQGPQFIFQYYREEENGRGNFPPRFSGLQFPNYSSELNVNALELDDSALYLCASIPPGVRTLDYEQYFGPGTRLTVT.

The J gene is TRBJ2-3, the V gene TRBV27, with D possibly matching TRBD2 (6 bases). CDR1 is MNHEY, CDR2 SMNVEV, per germline (reference sequence). This CDR3 comprises 14 residues. The V and J ends lost 4 bases and 6 bases respectively, with 14 bases between them. CDR3 region: CASSSVGSSDTQYF. DNA for the CDR3: TGTGCCAGCAGTTCCGTCGGGAGTAGCGATACGCAGTATTTT.

The chain recombines TRBV7-2 with TRBJ2-1; 10 nucleotides agree with TRBD2. Germline CDR1 SGHTA, CDR2 FQGNSA. The CDR3 is made up of 16 amino acids. The junction had 5 bases not matched to a gene; V was cut back by 4 bases and J by 2 bases. The CDR3 DNA reads TGTGCCAGCAGCTCCCTCACTAGCGGGACCTACAATGAGCAGTTCTTC. Protein product: CASSSLTSGTYNEQFF.

The chain joins TRBV28 to TRBJ2-7; D perhaps matches TRBD2 (5 bases). CDR3 length: 15 residues. From germline, CDR1 is MDHEN and CDR2 SYDVKM. Trimming pared 3 bases from V and 6 bases from J, leaving 18 bases between. In DNA, the CDR3 is TGTGCCAGCAGTTTTCCAAACTGGGTGAGCGGCGAGCAGTACTTC. Its protein product is CASSFPNWVSGEQYF.

This chain links TRBV19 with TRBJ2-7; 12 bases fit TRBD2. This CDR3 is built from 17 residues. Unmatched junction bases numbered 12, after V lost 4 bases and J lost 5 bases. The germline V gene has CDR1 LNHDA and CDR2 SQIVND (reference sequence). The CDR3 region has the DNA TGTGCCAGTAGTAGACTAGCGGGAGATTACGTCCAGAACGAGCAGTACTTC. Translating it yields CASSRLAGDYVQNEQYF.

The chain couples TRBV19 to TRBJ1-5; D remains ambiguous. This CDR3 spans 17 amino acids. Deletions cut 5 bases from V and 0 bases from J, with 17 bases between. In germline, CDR1 is LNHDA, CDR2 SQIVND (reference sequence). The CDR3 loop reads CASSVSWAVYSNQPQHF. Written as DNA, the CDR3 is TGTGCCAGTAGTGTAAGTTGGGCAGTCTATAGCAATCAGCCCCAGCATTTT.

V gene TRBV11-1 combines with J gene TRBJ2-7; D gene ambiguous. V lost 3 bases and J lost 3, with 9 bases in between. Germline V lookup: CDR1 SGHAT, CDR2 FQDESV (reference sequence). The CDR3 extends over 13 amino acids. The CDR3 DNA sequence: TGTGCCAGCAGCTTCAGTCAGAACTACGAGCAGTACTTC. It codes for CASSFSQNYEQYF.

The chain joins TRBV2 to TRBJ1-5, with unresolved D. The CDR3 length is 16 residues. The ends were cut back, 1 base at V and 4 bases at J, with 14 bases in the middle. Germline V CDR1 and CDR2: SNHLY, FYNNEI. The CDR3 region is CASSEGMAGINQPQHF. CDR3 bases: TGTGCCAGCAGTGAAGGCATGGCAGGCATTAATCAGCCCCAGCATTTT.